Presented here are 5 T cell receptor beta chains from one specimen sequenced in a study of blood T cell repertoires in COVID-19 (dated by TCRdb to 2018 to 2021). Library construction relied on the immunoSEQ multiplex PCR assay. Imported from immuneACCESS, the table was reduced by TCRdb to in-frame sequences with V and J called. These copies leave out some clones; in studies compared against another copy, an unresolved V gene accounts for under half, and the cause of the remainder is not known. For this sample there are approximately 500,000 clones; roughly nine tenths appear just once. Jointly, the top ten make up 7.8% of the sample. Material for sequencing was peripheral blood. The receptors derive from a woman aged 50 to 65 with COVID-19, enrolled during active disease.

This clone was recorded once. The CDR3 loop reads CASSQQTSGGDTQYF. The DNA of the CDR3 is TGTGCCAGCAGCCAACAGACTAGCGGGGGAGATACGCAGTATTTT. The rearrangement uses TRBV3-1 (or the pseudogene TRBV3-2) and TRBJ2-3; 12 positions agree with TRBD2. The junction had 2 bases not matched to a gene; V was cut back by 2 bases and J by 5 bases. The germline gives CDR1 LGHDT, CDR2 YNNKEL (reference sequence). The CDR3 has 15 amino acids.

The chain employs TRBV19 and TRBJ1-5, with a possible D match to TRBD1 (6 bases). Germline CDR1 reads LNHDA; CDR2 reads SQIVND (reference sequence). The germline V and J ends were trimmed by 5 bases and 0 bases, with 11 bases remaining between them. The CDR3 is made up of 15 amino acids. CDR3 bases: TGTGCCAGTAGTGACAGGAGATATAGCAATCAGCCCCAGCATTTT. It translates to CASSDRRYSNQPQHF.

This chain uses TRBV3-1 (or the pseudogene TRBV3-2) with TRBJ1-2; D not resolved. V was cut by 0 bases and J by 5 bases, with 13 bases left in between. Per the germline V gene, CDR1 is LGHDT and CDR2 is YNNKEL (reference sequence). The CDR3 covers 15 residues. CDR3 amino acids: CASSQDPRAFYGYTF. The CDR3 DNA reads TGTGCCAGCAGCCAAGATCCCCGAGCATTTTATGGCTACACCTTC.

CDR3 bases: TGTGCCAGCAGCCCCCGTAACCCGGACAGTGTCTATGGCTACACCTTC. It codes for CASSPRNPDSVYGYTF. This chain joins TRBV5-4 and TRBJ1-2, with a possible D match to TRBD1 (6 bases). CDR1 is SGHNT, CDR2 YYREEE, per germline (reference sequence). The CDR3 runs 16 residues. The V and J ends lost 4 bases and 4 bases respectively, with 20 bases between them.

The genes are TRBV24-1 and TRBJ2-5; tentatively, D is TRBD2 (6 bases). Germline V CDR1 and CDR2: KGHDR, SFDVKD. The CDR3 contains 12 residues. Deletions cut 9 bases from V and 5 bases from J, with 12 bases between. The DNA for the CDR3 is TGTGCCACCTGGGGGGTAGGGGAGACCCAGTACTTC. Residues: CATWGVGETQYF.